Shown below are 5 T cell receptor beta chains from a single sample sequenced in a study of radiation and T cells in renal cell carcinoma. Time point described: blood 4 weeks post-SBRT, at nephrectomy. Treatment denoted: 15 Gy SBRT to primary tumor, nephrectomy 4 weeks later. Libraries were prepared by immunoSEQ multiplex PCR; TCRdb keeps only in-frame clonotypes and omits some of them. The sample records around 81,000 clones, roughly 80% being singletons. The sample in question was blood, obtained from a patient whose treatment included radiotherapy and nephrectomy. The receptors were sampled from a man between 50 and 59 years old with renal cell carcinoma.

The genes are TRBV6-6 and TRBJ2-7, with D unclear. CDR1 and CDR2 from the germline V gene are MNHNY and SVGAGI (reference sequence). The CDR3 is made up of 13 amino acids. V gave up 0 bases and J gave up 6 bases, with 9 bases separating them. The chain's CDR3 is CASSYSWEGEQYF. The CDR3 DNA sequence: TGTGCCAGCAGTTACTCGTGGGAAGGCGAGCAGTACTTC.

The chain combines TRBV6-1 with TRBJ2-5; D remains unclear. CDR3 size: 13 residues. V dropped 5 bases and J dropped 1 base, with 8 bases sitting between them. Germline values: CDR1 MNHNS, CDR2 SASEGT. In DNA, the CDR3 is TGTGCCAGCAGTACACCTACCCAAGAGACCCAGTACTTC. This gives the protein CASSTPTQETQYF.

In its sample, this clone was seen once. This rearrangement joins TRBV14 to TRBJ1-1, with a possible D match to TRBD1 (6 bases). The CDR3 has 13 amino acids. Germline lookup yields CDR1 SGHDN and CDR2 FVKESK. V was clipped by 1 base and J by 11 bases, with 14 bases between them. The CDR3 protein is CASSQVLGARAFF. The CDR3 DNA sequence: TGTGCCAGCAGCCAAGTCTTGGGGGCGCGGGCTTTCTTT.

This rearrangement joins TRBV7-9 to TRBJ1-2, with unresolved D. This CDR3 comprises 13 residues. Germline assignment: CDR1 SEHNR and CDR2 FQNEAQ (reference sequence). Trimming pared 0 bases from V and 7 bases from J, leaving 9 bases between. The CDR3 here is CASSLAAASGYTF. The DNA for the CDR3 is TGTGCCAGCAGCTTAGCAGCCGCCAGTGGCTACACCTTC.

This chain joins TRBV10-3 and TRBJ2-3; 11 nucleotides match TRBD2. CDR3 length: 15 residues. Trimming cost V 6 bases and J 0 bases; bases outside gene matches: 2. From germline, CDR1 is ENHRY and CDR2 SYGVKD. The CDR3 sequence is CAIRASGGSTDTQYF. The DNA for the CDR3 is TGTGCCATCAGGGCTAGCGGGGGGAGCACAGATACGCAGTATTTT.